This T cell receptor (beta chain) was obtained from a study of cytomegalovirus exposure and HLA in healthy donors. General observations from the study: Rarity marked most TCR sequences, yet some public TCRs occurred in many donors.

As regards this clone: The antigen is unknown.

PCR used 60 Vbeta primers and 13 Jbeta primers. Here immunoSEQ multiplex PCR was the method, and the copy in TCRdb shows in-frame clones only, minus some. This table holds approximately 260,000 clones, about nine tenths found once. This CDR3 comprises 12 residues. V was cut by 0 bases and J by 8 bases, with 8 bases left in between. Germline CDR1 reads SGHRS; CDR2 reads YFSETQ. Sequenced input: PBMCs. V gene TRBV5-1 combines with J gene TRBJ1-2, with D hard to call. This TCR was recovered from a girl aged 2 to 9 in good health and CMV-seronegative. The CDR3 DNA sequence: TGCGCCAGCAGCTTGGGGGCGGGAGGCTACACCTTC. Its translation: CASSLGAGGYTF.